This TCR beta chain was identified during a study of blood T cell repertoires in COVID-19. Sequencing used immunoSEQ multiplex PCR; TCRdb keeps in-frame clones, though not all of them. This sample has 210,000 or so clones, with roughly 90% found just once. Trimming took 7 bases from V and 3 from J, leaving 4 bases between them. This CDR3 contains 11 residues. CDR1 is LGHNT and CDR2 is FRNRAP in the germline V gene. Sample: peripheral blood. The sequence was collected from a man over 45 with acute or convalescent COVID-19. The genes are TRBV12-5 and TRBJ2-1; no clear D gene. DNA of the CDR3: TGTGCTAGTGCGGTCTACAATGAGCAGTTCTTC. It is translated as CASAVYNEQFF.